This TCR beta chain is drawn from a study of T cell responses to AZD1222 COVID-19 vaccine. Study at large: Samples with a second dose at about 4 or about 12 weeks were pooled together.

This clone turned up a few times. Its specificity is not known. The CDR3 sequence is 16 residues long. From germline, CDR1 is SGHTA and CDR2 FQGTGA. Trimming left V 5 bases short and J 7 bases short, with 23 bases between. General study results and limits: Most donors were white British and more were female, and clonal diversity was possibly underestimated.

Profiled with immunoSEQ multiplex PCR; TCRdb holds only in-frame clones, not every one. The top ten hold approximately 15% of the sample, which has 130,000 to 150,000 clones, about nine tenths seen once. The source material was peripheral blood, sampled on day 0 of AZD1222 vaccination. The TCR comes from an adult in good health. The chain links TRBV7-3 to TRBJ1-2, with D unclear. CDR3 bases: TGTGCCAGCAGCCTCCGGCGGGTAGACTCCTCTGGTGGCTACACCTTC. Its translation is CASSLRRVDSSGGYTF.